These T cell receptor beta chains were read from a single sample in a study of blood T cell repertoires in COVID-19. Using immunoSEQ multiplex PCR, the repertoire was profiled, and TCRdb retains in-frame clones only, with some absent. The table lists more than 20,000 clones, roughly 71% of them singletons, with more than 12% in the top ten. The sample comprised peripheral blood. Receptors were obtained from an elderly man with active or convalescent COVID-19. Both conserved end residues are part of each CDR3.

j_call v_call cdr3_length cdr3_aa
TRBJ1-5 TRBV21-1 14 CASSTTTGTQPQHF
TRBJ1-5 TRBV28 13 CASSSQAYQPQHF
TRBJ2-1 TRBV9 14 CASSVDPLYNEQFF
TRBJ1-6 TRBV28 13 CASSYGGQSPLHF
TRBJ1-1 TRBV6-5 13 CASSYNMNTEAFF
TRBJ1-3 TRBV7-8 14 CASSFPSSGNTIYF
TRBJ2-2 TRBV4-2 17 CASSQESVLVYTGELFF
TRBJ2-7 TRBV7-2 14 CASSTGGVLYEQYF
TRBJ1-2 TRBV3-1/TRBV3-2 13 CASSRTAGYGYTF
TRBJ2-1 TRBV7-8 13 CASSLVGRNEQFF
TRBJ2-7 TRBV7-8 15 CASSSTRGPSYEQYF
TRBJ2-4 TRBV5-1 16 CASRMDRVGTKNIQYF
TRBJ1-1 TRBV7-8 13 CASSGRGNTEAFF
TRBJ1-1 TRBV7-6 15 CASSPVVGGGTEAFF
TRBJ1-1 TRBV27 14 CASSLSRGGTEAFF
TRBJ2-7 TRBV11-3 13 CASSPALRDEQYF
TRBJ2-3 TRBV27 15 CASSSQGTGGDTQYF
TRBJ1-1 TRBV6-1 13 CASSDGTGLAAFF
TRBJ1-1 TRBV6-5 15 CASSYSFVRDTEAFF
TRBJ2-7 TRBV2 13 CASRGQGVSEQYF
TRBJ2-7 TRBV28 16 CASSLASSGRSDEQYF